Detailed here is one T cell receptor beta chain. Its antigen has not been determined. Base qualities are missing; no much larger clone stands one base away. The data were obtained in a study of shared T cell receptors in the human thymus (dated by TCRdb to 2020 to 2023). About the investigation overall: The study examined how self-reactive, shared T-cell receptor alpha chains are generated in the human thymus.

From its cysteine to its phenylalanine, the CDR3 spans 17 amino acids. The only DNA kept is the CDR3, 51 bases in frame from the first base. V lost 5 bases and J lost 0 bases, and the count of bases not matched to a germline gene is 12. Via the germline V gene (reference sequence), CDR1 is SEHNR and CDR2 FQNEAQ. Libraries were built with the immunoSEQ multiplex PCR assay. TCRdb obtained this table from immuneACCESS and retained in-frame rearrangements with V and J assigned. These tables miss some clones; where compared with another copy, unresolved V genes account for less than half of the shortfall, and the remainder is unexplained. For this sample the table gives about 610,000 clones, of which 88% were detected only once. In total, the top ten clones hold approximately 0.01% of the sample. These same data were also listed under a study on human thymus T cells. Per the second study: Immunologically healthy infants undergoing open corrective cardiac surgery for congenital heart defects in Finland were used as donors. Thymus tissue was collected as surgical resects that were removed during corrective cardiac surgery. Both the thymic and the peripheral blood repertoires appeared to show biased V and J gene segment usage. Highly overlapping thymic TCR repertoires among unrelated individuals were reported in the related research. The study used eight infant thymus samples plus four related peripheral blood samples to characterize TCR alpha and beta repertoires. Donor ages ranged from roughly 7 to 244 days, and the cohort comprised roughly six male and two female infants. Thymocytes were released mechanically from tissue and stored at -70 °C as pellets of roughly 9-32 million cells. Genomic DNA was extracted from frozen cell pellets with a QIAsymphony instrument. The immunoSEQ multiplex PCR assay was used to amplify the TCRB and TCRAD loci from a standardized quantity of quality-controlled genomic DNA. The amplicons covered the V(D)J region and were long enough to include the CDR3 and to identify the V and J genes. Through the commercial immunoSEQ service, the amplicons were sequenced on an Illumina platform. Primer bias and sequencing errors were corrected as previously described, and TCRAD and TCRB were defined on the basis of the IMGT database. Analysis of the repertoires was done with immunoSEQ Analyzer 3.0 and VDJTools and included basic statistics, V/J segment usage, diversity estimates, rarefaction and pairwise overlap. To estimate diversity, the Chao1, ChaoE, Efron-Thisted, Shannon and inverse Simpson indices were applied, and diversity was also estimated on datasets down-sampled to the smallest sample. Repertoire overlap used strict matching of CDR3 nucleotide sequence, V gene and J gene, with Jaccard-based multidimensional scaling clustering. On average, thymus samples yielded around 810,000 unique TCRB clonotypes, whereas blood samples yielded 75,000 to 95,000.

Sample: thymocytes. The rearrangement joined TRBV7-9 to TRBJ1-1, with 7 central nucleotides matching TRBD1. The receptor's source is a boy in the first two years of life with a congenital heart defect. Donor details come from another sample of the same person, matched by shared clones. The nucleotide sequence is TGTGCCAGCAGCCTCGACAGGGAAGAGGGCTTGAACACTGAAGCTTTCTTT. It is translated as CASSLDREEGLNTEAFF. The reference TRBV7-9 and TRBJ1-1 proteins fill in what lies around the CDR3, so the full variable domain reads DTGVSQNPRHKITKRGQNVTFRCDPISEHNRLYWYRQTLGQGPEFLTYFQNEAQLEKSRLLSDRFSAERPKGSFSTLEIQRTEQGDSAMYLCASSLDREEGLNTEAFFGQGTRLTVV.